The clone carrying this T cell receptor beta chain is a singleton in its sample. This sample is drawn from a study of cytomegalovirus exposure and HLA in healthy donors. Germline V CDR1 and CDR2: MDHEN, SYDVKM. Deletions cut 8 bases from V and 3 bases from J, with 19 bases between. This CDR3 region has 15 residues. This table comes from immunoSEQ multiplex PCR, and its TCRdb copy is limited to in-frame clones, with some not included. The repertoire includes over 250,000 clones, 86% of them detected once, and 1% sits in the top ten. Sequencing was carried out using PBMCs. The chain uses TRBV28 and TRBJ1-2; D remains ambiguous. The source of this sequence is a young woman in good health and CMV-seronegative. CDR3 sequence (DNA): TGTGCCAGCCGAGGTTTGCGGGGAAAAGACTATGGCTACACCTTC. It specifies CASRGLRGKDYGYTF.